This TCR beta chain was sequenced during a study of cytomegalovirus exposure and HLA in healthy donors (dated by TCRdb to the late 2010s). About the full investigation: According to an earlier analysis of a few hundred of the donors, about 190 million T cells yielded roughly 110 million unique TCR beta sequences and approximately 300 Gb of sequence data. Because of strong linkage in the cohort, 4 to 6 DR-DQ haplotypes were treated as single units for association and clustering. Besides the first cohort of roughly 640 subjects, a separate validation cohort made up of over a hundred different subjects was used. A later genetic analysis took genome-wide SNP genotypes for about 65% of the roughly 670 donors and used that subset as a discovery cohort. To predict cytomegalovirus infection status, the study brought together high-throughput TCR immunosequencing, statistical association of individual TCRs with disease status, and machine learning. Every discovery cohort repertoire had been produced on one sequencing platform. To decide whether each TCR beta V gene segment behaved as functional or pseudogenic, an earlier analysis of 587 of the donors relied on high-throughput TCR beta sequencing. HLA typing included class I and class II loci at four-digit resolution. Donor age, sex, ethnicity and CMV serostatus were collected together with the repertoire data. Typing coverage varied by locus: roughly 620-640 donors for A, B, C, DRB1 and DQB1; roughly 520 for DQA1; 600 to 610 for DPA1; 400 to 480 for DPB1. The study profiled the T cell repertoires of more than 500 subjects by immunosequencing and related them to cytomegalovirus serostatus. The aim of the study was to test whether cataloging public T cell receptors could identify signatures of past pathogen exposure. On average, 235,054 unique TCR beta nucleotide sequences were sequenced per donor among 350 to 400 genotyped donors of the cohort, with roughly 18% of those sequences being non-productive. The genetic ancestry cluster associated with self-reported Caucasian donors included 81% of the roughly 390 genotyped donors. An early release that covered 500 to 800 HLA-typed donors contained approximately 320 gigabases of sequencing data and some 87 million unique TCR sequences. Rather than drawing on any new phenotypic data, the later analysis identified candidate immune exposures from TCR beta sequences and the way those sequences occurred across donors. A later analysis re-examined previously published TCR beta repertoires from about 700 donors and added high-resolution HLA genotyping to investigate patterns of TCR occurrence.

Receptor amplification or capture employed the immunoSEQ multiplex PCR assay. The multiplex PCR relied on a mix of 60 forward primers for TCR Vbeta segments and 13 reverse primers for TCR Jbeta segments. Amplification of the CDR3 region of rearranged TCR beta genes was performed with a multiplex PCR assay on genomic DNA. The amplified TCR beta libraries were sequenced on the Illumina HiSeq System as 87-base-pair reads. The published analysis was carried out like this. A later analysis counted about 80 million unique TCR beta chains across the 550 to 750 repertoires, and 10 million to 12 million of these chains were shared by at least two donors. To remove PCR and sequencing errors, raw reads were error-corrected and collapsed into unique sequences using a nearest-neighbor algorithm that merged closely related sequences. Alignment of CDR3 sequences to IMGT reference sequences was used to assign V, D and J gene segments. For a sequence to be retained, a match of at least six nucleotides to both a V gene segment and a J gene segment was required. Rearrangements were called productive when the CDR3 lacked stop codons and stayed in frame with V and J; all others were non-productive. Following IMGT convention, CDR3 was defined as the stretch from the second conserved V-encoded cysteine to the conserved J-encoded phenylalanine. In an earlier analysis of 587 of the donors, sequences lacking an unambiguous match to a single V gene segment were excluded. An earlier analysis of 500 to 600 of the donors classified V segments as functional when productive rearrangements were above 56.7% and as segregating when the standard deviation between donors was above 5%. A statistical classification framework was built for diagnosing cytomegalovirus status from the catalog of TCR beta chain sequences. In a later analysis, TCR nucleotide sequences were compared against IMGT/GENE-DB human TR gene sequences so that V and J genes could be assigned. Using the TCRdist pipeline, a later analysis assigned CDR3 sequences along with most-parsimonious VDJ recombination scenarios. In a later analysis, every TCR beta chain was defined by the combination of its CDR3 amino acid sequence and its V-gene family, and reads without a unique V-gene family were dropped. As a way to deal with suspected cross-contamination and a sequencing artifact, a later analysis dropped hundreds of nucleotide sequences that were highly shared and had low generation probability. In a later analysis, a clonal expansion index for each public chain was calculated from normalized within-repertoire ranks of inferred template counts. In a later analysis, generation probabilities were computed using a VDJ recombination model fitted to out-of-frame rearrangements, and the results were checked against IGoR. A later analysis scored TCR-TCR, TCR-HLA and TCR-CMV co-occurrence with hypergeometric tests, applying a repertoire-size bias correction to TCR pairs. False discovery rates were estimated in a later analysis by permuting HLA or CMV assignments 20 times. In a later analysis, co-occurring TCRs were grouped using DBSCAN, with TCRdist sequence similarity added in when clustering inside HLA-allele-positive subsets. Repertoires with fewer than 30,000 or more than 120,000 public chains, plus five repertoires with anomalous nucleotide sharing, were excluded from co-occurrence clustering. Here the immuneACCESS table is served through TCRdb, limited to in-frame sequences with V and J called. Missing clones are a known gap in these copies; in checked studies unresolved V genes cover under half, and the rest lacks a known reason. V and J calls and clone size follow that table, whereas D and trimming were derived from the DNA. This sample has 140,000 to 150,000 clones in its table, and 9.7% of those were observed once. Of the sample, approximately 1.9% is held by the ten largest clones.

The cohort was made up of 650 to 700 healthy bone marrow donors. At the time of sampling, every cohort member was nominally healthy, though immune exposures that went unrecorded were likely present. The donor tested CMV seronegative and was one of the 352 seronegative cohort members. A peripheral blood sample was collected from each donor, and TCR beta sequencing was performed on peripheral blood mononuclear cells. Genomic DNA was extracted from the blood cell samples with the Qiagen DNeasy Blood Extraction Kit. Reading the germline V gene (reference sequence) gives CDR1 MNHNY and CDR2 SVGAGI. The CDR3, cysteine through phenylalanine, is 14 amino acids long. CDR3 DNA only is kept here, 42 bases in frame from base 1. V is cut back by 2 bases and J by 1 base, with 2 bases in the junction unmatched. As regards this clone: The antigen it recognizes is unknown. No much larger clone is present one base from it, and per-base qualities are unavailable.

Overall results and qualifications from the work: A further reported finding was that TCR beta sequences accurately predicted the HLA-A and HLA-B alleles for most subjects in the first cohort. Only TCR beta chains were sequenced in this cohort, and the absence of alpha or paired-chain data limited detectable features. According to a later analysis, parvovirus B19, influenza, CMV and Epstein-Barr virus appeared linked to several top co-occurrence clusters. Correlated functional status among segregating V segments might be attributable to linkage disequilibrium, but an unknown experimental factor could not be ruled out. In both the original and validation cohorts, the classifier was reported to diagnose cytomegalovirus status with high specificity and sensitivity. Because HLA typing was missing for some donors at each locus, association tests included only the typed subset. V-gene and J-gene trimming of TCR beta chains was associated with a missense DCLRE1C variant in a later genetic analysis, and the association was replicated in an independent cohort. According to a later analysis, TCR association rates differed among HLA loci, with DRB1 alleles showing the most associated TCRs and HLA-C alleles showing the fewest. A later analysis associated 16,951 TCR beta sequences with specific HLA alleles at a false discovery rate of 0.05. A cluster of highly shared sequence variants was judged likely to represent a technical artifact of the sequencing pipeline. Because the 87-base-pair reads could not distinguish some IMGT-functional V segments, including TRBV6-2 and TRBV6-3, those segments were excluded. In vitro tests confirmed that a few of the cytomegalovirus-associated TCR beta chains recognize cytomegalovirus antigens. Most CMV-associated TCR beta chains appeared to be HLA-restricted in a later analysis, and the HLA associations seemed to be driven largely by CMV exposure. When HLA alleles, especially DR and DQ, strongly co-occurred, TCR associations were difficult to assign to individual alleles. The presence/absence analyses assumed that sequencing depth was roughly uniform across donors, and that assumption may not be true. Compared with the approximately 710-donor mean, donors in an Asian-associated ancestry cluster had fewer N-insertions in productive TCRs, according to a later genetic analysis. Most TCR sequences were seen in very few donors, while some public TCRs were found in many individuals. The authors suggested that the approach could potentially be generalized to other disease states and immunological phenotypes. In a later analysis, HLA-associated TCR beta chains showed more clonal expansion and lower generation probabilities than non-associated chains that were equally common. The earlier analysis of approximately 540 of the donors excluded approximately 15 rarely observed V segments, including chromosome 9 orphons, because counts were too low. An earlier analysis of roughly 570 of the donors showed that most TCR beta V segments appeared in productive rearrangements either about 87% or about 30% of the time, which broadly matched IMGT annotations. The only immune exposure information available for the cohort was CMV serostatus. A total of about 150 TCR beta chains were listed by the study as associated with cytomegalovirus.

The sample was PBMCs. The chain joins TRBV6-6 to TRBJ2-7, and TRBD1 aligns with 7 junction nucleotides. The sequence was obtained from a man between 45 and 60 years old in good health and CMV-seronegative. CDR3 region: CASSYHRGSYEQYF. DNA sequence: TGTGCCAGCAGTTACCACAGGGGTTCCTACGAGCAGTACTTC.